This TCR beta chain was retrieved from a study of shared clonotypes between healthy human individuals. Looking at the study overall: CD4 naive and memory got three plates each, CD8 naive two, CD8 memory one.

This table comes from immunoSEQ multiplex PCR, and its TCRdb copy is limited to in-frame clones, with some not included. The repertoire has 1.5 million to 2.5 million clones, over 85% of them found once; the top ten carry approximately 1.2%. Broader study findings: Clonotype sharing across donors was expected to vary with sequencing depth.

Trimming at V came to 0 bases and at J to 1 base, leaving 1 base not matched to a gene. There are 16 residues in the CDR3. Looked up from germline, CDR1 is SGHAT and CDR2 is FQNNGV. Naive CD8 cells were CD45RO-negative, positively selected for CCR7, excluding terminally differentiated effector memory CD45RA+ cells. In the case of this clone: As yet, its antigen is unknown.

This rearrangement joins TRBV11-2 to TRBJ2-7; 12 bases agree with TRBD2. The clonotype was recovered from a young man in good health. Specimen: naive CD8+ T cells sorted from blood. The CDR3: CASSLDTSGGSYEQYF. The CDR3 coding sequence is TGTGCCAGCAGCTTAGATACTAGCGGGGGGTCCTACGAGCAGTACTTC.